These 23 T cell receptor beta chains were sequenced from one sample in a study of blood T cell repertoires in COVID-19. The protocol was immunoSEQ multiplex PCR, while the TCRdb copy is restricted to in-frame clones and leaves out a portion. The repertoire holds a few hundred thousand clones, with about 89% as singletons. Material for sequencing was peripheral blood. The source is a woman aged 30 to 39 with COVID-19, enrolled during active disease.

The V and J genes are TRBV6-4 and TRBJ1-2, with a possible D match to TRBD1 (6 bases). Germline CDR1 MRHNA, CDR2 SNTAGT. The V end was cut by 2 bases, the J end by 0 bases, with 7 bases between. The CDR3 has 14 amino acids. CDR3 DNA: TGTGCCAGCAGTGACCAGGGGCCTAACTATGGCTACACCTTC. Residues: CASSDQGPNYGYTF.

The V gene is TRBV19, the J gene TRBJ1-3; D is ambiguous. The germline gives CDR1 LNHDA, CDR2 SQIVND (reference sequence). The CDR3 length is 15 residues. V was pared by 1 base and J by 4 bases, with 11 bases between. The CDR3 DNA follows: TGTGCCAGTAGTATAGCCAACAGATACGGAAACACCATATATTTT. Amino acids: CASSIANRYGNTIYF.

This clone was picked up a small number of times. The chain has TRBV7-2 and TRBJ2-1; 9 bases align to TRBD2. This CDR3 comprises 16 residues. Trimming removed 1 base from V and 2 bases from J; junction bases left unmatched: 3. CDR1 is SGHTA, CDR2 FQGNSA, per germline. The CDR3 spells CASSLVASGAYNEQFF. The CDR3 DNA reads TGTGCCAGCAGCTTAGTGGCTAGCGGGGCCTACAATGAGCAGTTCTTC.

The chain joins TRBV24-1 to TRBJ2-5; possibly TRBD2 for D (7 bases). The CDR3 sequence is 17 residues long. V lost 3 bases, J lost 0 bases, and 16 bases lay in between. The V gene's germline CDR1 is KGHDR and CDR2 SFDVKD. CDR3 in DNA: TGTGCCACCAGTGATCACCCCGGGGGGCAGCACCAAGAGACCCAGTACTTC. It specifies CATSDHPGGQHQETQYF.

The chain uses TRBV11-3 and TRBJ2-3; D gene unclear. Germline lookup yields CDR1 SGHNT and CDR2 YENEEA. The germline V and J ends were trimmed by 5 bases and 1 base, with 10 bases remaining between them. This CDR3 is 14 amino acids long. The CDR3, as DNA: TGTGCCAGCAGCATAGGTCTCCGCACAGATACGCAGTATTTT. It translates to CASSIGLRTDTQYF.

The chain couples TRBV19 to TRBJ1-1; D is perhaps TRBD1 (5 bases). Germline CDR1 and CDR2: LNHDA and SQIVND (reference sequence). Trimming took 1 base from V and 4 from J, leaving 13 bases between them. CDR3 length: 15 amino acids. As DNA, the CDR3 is TGTGCCAGTAGTATAGGTGGTCCAAGGGGCACTGAAGCTTTCTTT. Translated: CASSIGGPRGTEAFF.

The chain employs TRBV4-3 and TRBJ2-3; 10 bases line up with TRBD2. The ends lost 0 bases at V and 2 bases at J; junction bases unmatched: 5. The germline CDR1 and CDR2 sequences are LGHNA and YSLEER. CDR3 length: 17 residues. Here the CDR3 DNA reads TGCGCCAGCAGCCAAGATCCAACTAGCGGGGACACAGATACGCAGTATTTT. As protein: CASSQDPTSGDTDTQYF.

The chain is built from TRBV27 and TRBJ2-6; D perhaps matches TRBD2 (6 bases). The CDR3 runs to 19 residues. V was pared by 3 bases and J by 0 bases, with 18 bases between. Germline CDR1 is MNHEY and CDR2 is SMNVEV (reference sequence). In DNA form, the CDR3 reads TGTGCCAGCAGTTTCAAGGGACTCTCGCTATACTCTGGGGCCAACGTCCTGACTTTC. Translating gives CASSFKGLSLYSGANVLTF.

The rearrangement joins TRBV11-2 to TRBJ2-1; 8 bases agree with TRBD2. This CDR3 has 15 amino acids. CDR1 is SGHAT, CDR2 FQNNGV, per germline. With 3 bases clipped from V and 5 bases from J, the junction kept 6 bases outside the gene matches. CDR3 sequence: CASSFQAGANNEQFF. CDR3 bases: TGTGCCAGCAGCTTTCAAGCGGGAGCGAACAATGAGCAGTTCTTC.

CDR3 in amino acids: CASSLGRRGKETQYF. The CDR3 nucleotides read TGTGCCAGCAGCTTAGGTCGCAGGGGGAAAGAGACCCAGTACTTC. The V call is TRBV7-6, the J call TRBJ2-5; 7 bases match TRBD1. The CDR3 loop spans 15 amino acids. V gave up 1 base and J gave up 3 bases; unmatched junction bases: 5. Germline V lookup: CDR1 SGHVS, CDR2 FNYEAQ.

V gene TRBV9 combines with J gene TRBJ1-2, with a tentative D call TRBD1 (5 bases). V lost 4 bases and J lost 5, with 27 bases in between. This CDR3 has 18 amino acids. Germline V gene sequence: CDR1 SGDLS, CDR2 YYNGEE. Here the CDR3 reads CASSRIIPPETDLYGYTF. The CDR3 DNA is TGTGCCAGCAGCCGAATAATCCCCCCTGAGACAGACCTTTATGGCTACACCTTC.

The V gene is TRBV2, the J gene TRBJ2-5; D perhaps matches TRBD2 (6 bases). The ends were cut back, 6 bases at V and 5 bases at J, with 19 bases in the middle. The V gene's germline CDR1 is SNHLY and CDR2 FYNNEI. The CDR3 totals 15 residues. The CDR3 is CASSRAWAEGETQYF. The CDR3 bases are TGTGCCAGCAGCCGGGCTTGGGCGGAGGGGGAGACCCAGTACTTC.

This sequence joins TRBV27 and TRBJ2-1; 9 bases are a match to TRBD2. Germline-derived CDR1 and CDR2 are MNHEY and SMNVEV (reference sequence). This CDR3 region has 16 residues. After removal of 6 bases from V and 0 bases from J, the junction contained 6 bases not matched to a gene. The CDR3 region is CASSPNSGSSYNEQFF. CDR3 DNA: TGTGCCAGCAGCCCAAATAGCGGGAGCTCCTACAATGAGCAGTTCTTC.

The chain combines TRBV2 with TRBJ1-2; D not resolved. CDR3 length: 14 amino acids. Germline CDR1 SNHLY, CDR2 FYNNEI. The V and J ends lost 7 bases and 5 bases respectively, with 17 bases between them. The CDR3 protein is CASNAEWLLYGYTF. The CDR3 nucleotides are TGTGCCAGCAATGCGGAGTGGCTCCTATATGGCTACACCTTC.

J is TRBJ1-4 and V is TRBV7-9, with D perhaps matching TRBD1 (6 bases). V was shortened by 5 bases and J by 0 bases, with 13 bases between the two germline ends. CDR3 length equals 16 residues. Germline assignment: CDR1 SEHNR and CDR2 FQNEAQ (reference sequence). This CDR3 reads CASSLGGLATNEKLFF. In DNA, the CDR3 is TGTGCCAGCAGCCTCGGGGGGCTTGCAACTAATGAAAAACTGTTTTTT.

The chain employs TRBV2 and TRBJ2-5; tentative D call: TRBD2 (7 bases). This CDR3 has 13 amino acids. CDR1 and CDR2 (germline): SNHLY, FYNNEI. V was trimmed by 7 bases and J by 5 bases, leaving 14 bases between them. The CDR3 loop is CASTGGSGETQYF. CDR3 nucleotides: TGTGCCAGCACGGGGGGCTCGGGGGAGACCCAGTACTTC.

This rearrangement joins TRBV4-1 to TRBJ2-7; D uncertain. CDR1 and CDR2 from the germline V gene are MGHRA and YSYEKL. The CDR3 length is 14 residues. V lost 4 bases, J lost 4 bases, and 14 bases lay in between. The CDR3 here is CASSLIYGFYEQYF. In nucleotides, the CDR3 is TGCGCCAGCAGCCTCATATACGGGTTTTACGAGCAGTACTTC.

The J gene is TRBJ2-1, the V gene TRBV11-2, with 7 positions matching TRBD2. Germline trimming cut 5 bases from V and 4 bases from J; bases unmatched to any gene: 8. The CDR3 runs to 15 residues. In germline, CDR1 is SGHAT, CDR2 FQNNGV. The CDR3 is CASSEVAGPYNEQFF. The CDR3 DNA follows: TGTGCCAGCAGCGAGGTAGCGGGTCCGTACAATGAGCAGTTCTTC.

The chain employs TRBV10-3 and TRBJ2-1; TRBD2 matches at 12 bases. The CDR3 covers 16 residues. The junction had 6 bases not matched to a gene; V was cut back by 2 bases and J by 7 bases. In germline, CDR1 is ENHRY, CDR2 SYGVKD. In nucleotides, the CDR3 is TGTGCCATCAGTGAGGGCACTAGCGGGGGGCTTAATGAGCAGTTCTTC. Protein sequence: CAISEGTSGGLNEQFF.

In DNA, the CDR3 is TGTGCCAGTTCCCGGGGGGGTCCCTACGAGCAGTACTTC. This translates into CASSRGGPYEQYF. The J gene is TRBJ2-7, the V gene TRBV6-6; TRBD2 aligns across 8 bases. The CDR3 extends over 13 amino acids. Germline CDR1 reads MNHNY; CDR2 reads SVGAGI (reference sequence). Germline trimming cut 9 bases from V and 2 bases from J; bases unmatched to any gene: 6.

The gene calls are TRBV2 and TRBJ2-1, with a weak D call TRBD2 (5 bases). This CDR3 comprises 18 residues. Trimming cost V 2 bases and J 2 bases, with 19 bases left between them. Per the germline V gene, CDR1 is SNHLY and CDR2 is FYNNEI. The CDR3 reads CASSELLRGQEAYNEQFF. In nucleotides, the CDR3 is TGTGCCAGCAGTGAACTTTTGCGAGGGCAGGAGGCCTACAATGAGCAGTTCTTC.

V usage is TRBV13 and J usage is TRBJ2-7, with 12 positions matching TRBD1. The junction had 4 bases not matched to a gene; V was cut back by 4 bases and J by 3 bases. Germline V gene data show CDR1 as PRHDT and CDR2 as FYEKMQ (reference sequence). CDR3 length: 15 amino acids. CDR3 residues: CASSSGTGGNYEQYF. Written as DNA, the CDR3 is TGTGCCAGCAGCTCCGGGACAGGGGGCAACTACGAGCAGTACTTC.

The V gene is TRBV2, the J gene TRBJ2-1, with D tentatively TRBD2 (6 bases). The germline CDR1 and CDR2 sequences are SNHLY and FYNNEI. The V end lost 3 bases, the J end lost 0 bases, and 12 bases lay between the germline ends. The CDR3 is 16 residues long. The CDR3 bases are TGTGCCAGCAGTGAGTCGGTAGCGGTCTCCTACAATGAGCAGTTCTTC. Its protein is CASSESVAVSYNEQFF.